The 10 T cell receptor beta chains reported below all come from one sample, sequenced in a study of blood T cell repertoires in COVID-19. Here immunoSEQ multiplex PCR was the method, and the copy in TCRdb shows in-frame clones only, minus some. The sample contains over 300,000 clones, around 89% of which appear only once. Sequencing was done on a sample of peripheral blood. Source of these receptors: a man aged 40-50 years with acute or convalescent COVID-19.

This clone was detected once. The CDR3 reads CASSAAGVRNQPQHF. CDR3 nucleotides: TGTGCCAGTAGTGCGGCGGGGGTTCGCAATCAGCCCCAGCATTTT. V is TRBV19 and J is TRBJ1-5; D possibly corresponds to TRBD1 (5 bases). This CDR3 has 15 amino acids. In germline, CDR1 is LNHDA, CDR2 SQIVND (reference sequence). V was clipped by 5 bases and J by 2 bases, with 13 bases between them.

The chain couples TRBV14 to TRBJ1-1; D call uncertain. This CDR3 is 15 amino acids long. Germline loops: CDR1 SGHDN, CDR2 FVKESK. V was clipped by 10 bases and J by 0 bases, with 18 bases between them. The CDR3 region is CATAPYGRMNTEAFF. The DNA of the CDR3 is TGTGCCACCGCCCCCTACGGTCGCATGAACACTGAAGCTTTCTTT.

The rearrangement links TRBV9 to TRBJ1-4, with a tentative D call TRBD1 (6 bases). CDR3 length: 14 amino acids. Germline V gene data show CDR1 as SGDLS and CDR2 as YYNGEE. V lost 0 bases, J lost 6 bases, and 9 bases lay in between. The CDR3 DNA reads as TGTGCCAGCAGCGTAGGACCAGGGGATGAAAAACTGTTTTTT. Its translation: CASSVGPGDEKLFF.

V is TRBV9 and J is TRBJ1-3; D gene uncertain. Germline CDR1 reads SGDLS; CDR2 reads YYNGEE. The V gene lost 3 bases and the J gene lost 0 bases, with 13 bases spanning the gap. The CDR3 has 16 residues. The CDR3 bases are TGTGCCAGCAGCGCCGAAGGCCACTACTCTGGAAACACCATATATTTT. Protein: CASSAEGHYSGNTIYF.

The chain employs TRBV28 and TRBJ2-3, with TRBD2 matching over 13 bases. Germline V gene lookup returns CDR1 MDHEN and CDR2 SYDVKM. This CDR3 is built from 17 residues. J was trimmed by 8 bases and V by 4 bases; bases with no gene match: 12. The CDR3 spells CASSSLLAGGFGVTQYF. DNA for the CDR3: TGTGCCAGCAGTTCCCTACTAGCGGGAGGGTTCGGAGTTACGCAGTATTTT.

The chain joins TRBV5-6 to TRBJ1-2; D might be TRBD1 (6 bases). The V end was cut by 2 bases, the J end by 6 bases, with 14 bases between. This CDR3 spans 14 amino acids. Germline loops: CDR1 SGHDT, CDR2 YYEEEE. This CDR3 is CASSFRGAGDGYTF. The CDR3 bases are TGTGCCAGCAGCTTTCGAGGGGCAGGGGATGGCTACACCTTC.

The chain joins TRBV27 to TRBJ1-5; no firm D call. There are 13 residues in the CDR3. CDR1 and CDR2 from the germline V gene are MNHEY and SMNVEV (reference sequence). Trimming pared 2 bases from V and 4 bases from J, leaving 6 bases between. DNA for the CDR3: TGTGCCAGCAGTTTAGCGGGTAATCAGCCCCAGCATTTT. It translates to CASSLAGNQPQHF.

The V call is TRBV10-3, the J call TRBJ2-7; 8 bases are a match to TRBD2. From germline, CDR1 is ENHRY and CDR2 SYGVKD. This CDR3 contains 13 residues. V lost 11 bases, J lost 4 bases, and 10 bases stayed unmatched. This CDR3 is CAEGPGLGYEQYF. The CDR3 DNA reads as TGTGCCGAGGGTCCGGGACTAGGGTACGAGCAGTACTTC.

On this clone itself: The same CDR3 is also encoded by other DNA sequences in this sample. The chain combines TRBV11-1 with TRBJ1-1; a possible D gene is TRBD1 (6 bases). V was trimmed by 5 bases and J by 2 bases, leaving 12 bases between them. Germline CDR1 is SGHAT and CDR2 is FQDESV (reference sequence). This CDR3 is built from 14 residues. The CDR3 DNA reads TGTGCCAGCAGCAGTGCGACAGGAAACACTGAAGCTTTCTTT. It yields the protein CASSSATGNTEAFF.

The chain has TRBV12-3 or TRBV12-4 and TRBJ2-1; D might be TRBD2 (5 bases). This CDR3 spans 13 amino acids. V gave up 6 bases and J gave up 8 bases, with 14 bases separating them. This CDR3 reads CASSRVWGDEQFF. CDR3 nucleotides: TGTGCCAGCAGCCGAGTTTGGGGAGATGAGCAGTTCTTC.